Listed below are T cell receptor beta chains from one sample, sequenced in a study of blood T cell repertoires in COVID-19. TCRdb's copy holds only in-frame clones and misses some; the assay was immunoSEQ multiplex PCR. The data hold some 110,000 clones, with 80% to 85% observed a single time. Sequenced sample: PBMCs or T cells enriched from blood (not recorded which). Source of these receptors: a woman aged 30 to 39 who had recovered from COVID-19. The CDR3 runs from the conserved cysteine through the conserved F or W. Each record gives: V gene, clone size, CDR3 protein. Expanded clones are given a class, and other clones once, few, many or no size at all.

>TRBV3-1/TRBV3-2|-
CASSQGFGHTDTQYF
>TRBV7-2|-
CASSTTGGRYGYTF
>TRBV7-2|-
CASRPRTGPPLNTGELFF
>TRBV7-9|-
CASSLGVQGPWGPQHF
>TRBV19|-
CASTPGGPRQYF
>TRBV9|-
CASSPQTGGAATNEKLFF
>TRBV19|-
CASSSLRDTNQPQHF
>TRBV29-1|few
CSVASGFLGYNEQFF
>TRBV27|once
CASRPGQGQAKNIQYF
>TRBV6-4|-
CASSENGLATDTQYF
>TRBV7-2|-
CASSLDRQSDTQYF
>TRBV28|-
CAGGTTSTDTQYF
>TRBV9|-
CASSAGPGGKLLSYEQYF
>TRBV4-2|once
CASSQDNRGRNTIYF
>TRBV9|-
CASSVVQSTDTQYF
>TRBV7-3|-
CASSSTSAETQYF
>TRBV5-1|-
CASSRDGGLAEAFF
>TRBV6-5|-
CASSPRRGGNQPQHF
>TRBV27|-
CASSPDRGRNNSPLHF
>TRBV2|-
CASSRVVSLHF
>TRBV6-1|few
CASSERGATNEKLFF
>TRBV6-5|-
CASSLSGGEQFF
>TRBV28|-
CASRTGGRSPLHF
>TRBV5-4|-
CASSLDLALAEETQYF
>TRBV19|-
CASSIGTGGHQPQHF
>TRBV19|few
CASSTPGTPWGGYTF
>TRBV5-4|once
CASSAGTVSGNTIYF
>TRBV21-1|-
CASSKIGGPSTGELFF